Below, 25 T cell receptor beta chains from the same sample are listed, as sequenced in a study of regulatory T cells in long-lasting Graves disease. Stated time point: persistent/refractory GD, antithyroid drugs over 5 years with positive TRAb. RNA from PBMCs was the source of the TCR library. Combining iRepertoire HTBI primers with Arm-PCR of CDR3 regions, the authors built TCR beta libraries. TCRdb used MiXCR to reprocess the multiplex PCR reads, holding one entry per CDR3 protein. The data hold a few hundred thousand distinct CDR3 sequences, with around 20% observed a single time. The starting material was peripheral blood mononuclear cells (PBMCs), obtained when the disease was refractory, from a patient treated with antithyroid drugs. These receptors were obtained from a female donor with Graves disease.

This clonotype was counted ten times or more. The chain employs TRBV12-3 or TRBV12-4 and TRBJ2-7, with 10 bases that match TRBD2. After removal of 6 bases from V and 4 bases from J, the junction contained 12 bases not matched to a gene. The CDR3 loop spans 16 amino acids. The CDR3 reads CASSNSGRSSGYEQYF. CDR3 DNA: TGTGCCAGCAGCAATAGCGGGAGGTCTAGCGGTTACGAGCAGTACTTC.

At least ten counts were recorded for this clonotype. This chain links TRBV12-3 or TRBV12-4 with TRBJ1-5, with D tentatively TRBD1 (5 bases). V lost 5 bases and J lost 0, with 11 bases in between. The CDR3 loop spans 15 amino acids. The DNA of the CDR3 is TGTGCCAGCAGTATCGGGACTCTTAGCAATCAGCCCCAGCATTTT. Its protein product is CASSIGTLSNQPQHF.

V gene TRBV20-1 combines with J gene TRBJ2-2, with TRBD2 matching over 9 bases. With V trimmed by 3 bases and J by 0 bases, 5 bases remained unmatched. The CDR3 totals 16 residues. Germline assignment: CDR1 DFQATT and CDR2 SNEGSKA (reference sequence). CDR3 residues: CSARESGRTNTGELFF. CDR3 sequence (DNA): TGCAGTGCTAGGGAAAGCGGGAGGACGAACACCGGGGAGCTGTTTTTT.

A few counts support this clonotype. The chain carries TRBV18 and TRBJ1-1; D possibly corresponds to TRBD1 (5 bases). The CDR3 contains 15 residues. The V gene's germline CDR1 is KGHSH and CDR2 LQKENI. The V end was cut by 3 bases, the J end by 1 base, with 12 bases between. The CDR3 sequence: CASSPPGKRNTEAFF. CDR3 bases: TGTGCCAGCTCACCGCCAGGGAAGAGGAACACTGAAGCTTTCTTT.

This clonotype was recorded many times. The chain joins TRBV2 to TRBJ1-4; 9 bases map to TRBD1. The CDR3 consists of 14 residues. Germline V gives CDR1 SNHLY, CDR2 FYNNEI. With V trimmed by 5 bases and J by 6 bases, 4 bases remained unmatched. The CDR3 protein is CASSKQGADEKLFF. As DNA, the CDR3 is TGTGCCAGCAGTAAACAGGGGGCAGATGAAAAACTGTTTTTT.

The chain links TRBV12-3 or TRBV12-4 to TRBJ1-4; 7 bases match TRBD1. This CDR3 has 15 amino acids. The junction had 6 bases not matched to a gene; V was cut back by 4 bases and J by 4 bases. CDR3 sequence reads: CASSSTGTDNEKLFF. The CDR3 coding sequence is TGTGCCAGCAGTTCAACCGGGACAGATAATGAAAAACTGTTTTTT.

The chain employs TRBV20-1 and TRBJ2-7; D may be TRBD2 (7 bases). CDR1 and CDR2 (germline): DFQATT, SNEGSKA (reference sequence). CDR3 length: 14 residues. Trimming took 1 base from V and 2 from J, leaving 12 bases between them. This CDR3 reads CSARAGGVAYEQYF. CDR3 DNA: TGCAGTGCTAGAGCGGGGGGCGTCGCCTACGAGCAGTACTTC.

This chain connects TRBV20-1 to TRBJ1-5, with 7 bases lining up with TRBD1. Trimming took 1 base from V and 1 from J; bases not matched to a gene: 7. The CDR3 covers 16 residues. Germline CDR1 and CDR2: DFQATT and SNEGSKA (reference sequence). The CDR3 protein is CSARGGGDSSNQPQHF. CDR3 coding DNA: TGCAGTGCTAGAGGAGGGGGCGATTCGAGCAATCAGCCCCAGCATTTT.

The chain carries TRBV12-3 or TRBV12-4 and TRBJ2-7; D is undetermined. Trimming removed 3 bases at V and 6 bases at J, with 12 bases between. This CDR3 contains 13 residues. The CDR3 reads CASSFAESGEQYF. The CDR3 coding sequence is TGTGCCAGCAGTTTTGCGGAGTCAGGCGAGCAGTACTTC.

This clonotype has just a few counts. This rearrangement joins TRBV30 to TRBJ2-7; 16 bases agree with TRBD2. Germline CDR1 and CDR2: GTSNPN and SVGIG (reference sequence). V gave up 4 bases and J gave up 8 bases; unmatched junction bases: 20. The length of the CDR3 is 19 residues. The CDR3, as DNA: TGTGCCTGGACTCCCTCACCGGGACTAGCGGGAGGGACTGGATTAAAGCAGTACTTC. It translates to CAWTPSPGLAGGTGLKQYF.

This clonotype was counted at least ten times. This chain links TRBV5-1 with TRBJ1-2; D gene unclear. V dropped 6 bases and J dropped 4 bases, with 13 bases sitting between them. This CDR3 has 13 amino acids. The germline gives CDR1 SGHRS, CDR2 YFSETQ. For the CDR3, the DNA is TGCGCCAGCACGATGGGGTTCAGCTATGGCTACACCTTC. It encodes CASTMGFSYGYTF.

This clonotype turned up a few times. This chain joins TRBV12-5 and TRBJ1-2; D remains ambiguous. Germline V gene lookup returns CDR1 LGHNT and CDR2 FRNRAP. Trimming removed 5 bases at V and 4 bases at J, with 11 bases between. This CDR3 is 13 amino acids long. CDR3 region: CASGPQWTYGYTF. As DNA, the CDR3 is TGTGCTAGTGGTCCGCAATGGACCTATGGCTACACCTTC.

The chain employs TRBV4-2 and TRBJ2-7, with a tentative D call TRBD1 (6 bases). Trimming cost V 3 bases and J 0 bases, with 21 bases left between them. Germline lookup yields CDR1 LGHNA and CDR2 YNFKEQ. CDR3 size: 18 residues. For the CDR3, the DNA is TGTGCCAGCAGCCAGTATATCCGGGACACCAGAGGCTCCTACGAGCAGTACTTC. Translating gives CASSQYIRDTRGSYEQYF.

The sample holds a few counts of this clonotype. The chain carries TRBV3-1 and TRBJ1-2, with D possibly TRBD1 on 5 matching bases. V lost 5 bases, J lost 2 bases, and 21 bases lay in between. CDR1 LGHDT and CDR2 YNNKEL come from the germline V gene (reference sequence). This CDR3 has 17 amino acids. DNA for the CDR3: TGTGCCAGCAGCTTAACAGGAAGCCACCCATCCAACTATGGCTACACCTTC. Encoded protein: CASSLTGSHPSNYGYTF.

The CDR3 DNA follows: TGTGCCAGCAGCTCGCCTAGACCCTCACTAGCGGCCTATCCTACCTACGAGCAGTACTTC. Amino acid sequence: CASSSPRPSLAAYPTYEQYF. The rearrangement joins TRBV7-2 to TRBJ2-7, with 8 bases lining up with TRBD2. The ends lost 4 bases at V and 2 bases at J; junction bases unmatched: 22. CDR1 is SGHTA, CDR2 FQGNSA, per germline. The CDR3 length is 20 residues.

This clonotype was seen repeatedly, ten times or more. The V gene is TRBV5-1, the J gene TRBJ1-1; 9 bases align to TRBD1. This CDR3 region has 16 residues. Germline CDR1 reads SGHRS; CDR2 reads YFSETQ. The V segment lost 0 bases and the J segment 1 base; nucleotides outside the gene matches: 4. The CDR3 DNA follows: TGCGCCAGCAGCTTGGGGGGACAGGGATCGAACACTGAAGCTTTCTTT. Amino acids: CASSLGGQGSNTEAFF.

The chain joins TRBV12-3 or TRBV12-4 to TRBJ1-2, with TRBD1 matching 7 bases. This CDR3 region has 15 residues. Trimming removed 5 bases from V and 4 bases from J; junction bases left unmatched: 10. DNA of the CDR3: TGTGCCAGCAGTCTAAGCATAGGGGGCGGCTATGGCTACACCTTC. Protein product: CASSLSIGGGYGYTF.

This clonotype turned up a few times. The chain combines TRBV7-9 with TRBJ2-7, with D perhaps matching TRBD1 or TRBD2 (5 bases each). Trimming removed 2 bases from V and 9 bases from J, with 14 bases in between. CDR1 and CDR2 (germline): SEHNR, FQNEAQ (reference sequence). The CDR3 totals 13 residues. CDR3 nucleotide sequence: TGTGCCAGCAGCTTAATCGGGACGTTCGGGCAGTACTTC. This gives the protein CASSLIGTFGQYF.

This clonotype was observed a handful of times. V gene TRBV20-1 combines with J gene TRBJ2-7; weak D call: TRBD2 (6 bases). Germline CDR1 DFQATT, CDR2 SNEGSKA (reference sequence). The germline V and J ends were trimmed by 0 bases and 3 bases, with 15 bases remaining between them. This CDR3 spans 15 amino acids. CDR3 coding DNA: TGCAGTGCTAGAGATCTAGGAGGGGCGAGCTACGAGCAGTACTTC. Translated: CSARDLGGASYEQYF.

This rearrangement joins TRBV7-8 to TRBJ2-5; 8 bases are shared with TRBD2. The CDR3 has 15 amino acids. V shed 5 bases, J shed 2 bases, and the junction held 7 bases outside the gene matches. CDR1 SGHVS and CDR2 FQNEAQ come from the germline V gene. The CDR3 sequence: CASSPPGRAQETQYF. The CDR3 DNA reads as TGTGCCAGCAGCCCCCCCGGGAGGGCACAAGAGACCCAGTACTTC.

This chain links TRBV12-3 or TRBV12-4 with TRBJ2-2; 9 nucleotides align to TRBD2. Trimming removed 1 base from V and 12 bases from J; junction bases left unmatched: 3. This CDR3 spans 13 amino acids. The CDR3 protein is CASSLESGGKLFF. CDR3 coding DNA: TGTGCCAGCAGTTTAGAAAGCGGGGGGAAGCTGTTTTTT.

This clonotype was counted many times. The chain recombines TRBV12-3 or TRBV12-4 with TRBJ1-2; TRBD1 might be the D (5 bases). Trimming removed 6 bases from V and 5 bases from J, with 16 bases in between. The CDR3 is made up of 14 amino acids. The CDR3 DNA reads as TGTGCCAGCAGCCCAACCGGCGAGGGGTATGGCTACACCTTC. Amino acids: CASSPTGEGYGYTF.

This clonotype has only a few counts. The chain uses TRBV6-1 and TRBJ2-4; D may match TRBD1 or TRBD2 (6 bases each). Deletions cut 2 bases from V and 1 base from J, with 12 bases between. Germline V gene sequence: CDR1 MNHNS, CDR2 SASEGT. The length of the CDR3 is 16 residues. CDR3 region: CASSERGDWAKNIQYF. As DNA, the CDR3 is TGTGCCAGCAGTGAAAGGGGGGACTGGGCCAAAAACATTCAGTACTTC.

This clonotype came up a few times. The DNA of the CDR3 is TGTGCCAGCAGCCAGGGAGACCTTGGAGAGACCCAGTACTTC. It is translated as CASSQGDLGETQYF. The V and J genes are TRBV4-2 and TRBJ2-5; D perhaps matches TRBD2 (5 bases). V was clipped by 3 bases and J by 4 bases, with 12 bases between them. The CDR3 sequence is 14 residues long. CDR1 LGHNA and CDR2 YNFKEQ come from the germline V gene.

This clonotype was picked up one time. This CDR3 reads CSVVVGVTEAFF. DNA of the CDR3: TGCAGCGTTGTAGTCGGGGTCACTGAAGCTTTCTTT. The chain carries TRBV29-1 and TRBJ1-1; D is unresolved. Looked up from germline, CDR1 is SQVTM and CDR2 is ANQGSEA. This CDR3 region has 12 residues. V was shortened by 4 bases and J by 4 bases, with 10 bases between the two germline ends.